The 24 T cell receptor beta chains in this list originate from one sample, sequenced in a study of CD8 T cells in Susac syndrome. Random hexamers served to reverse transcribe roughly 0.45 to 1 ug RNA. TCRdb fed the immunoSEQ multiplex PCR reads into MiXCR, producing one record per CDR3 protein. The repertoire holds roughly 130,000 distinct CDR3 sequences, with roughly 94% as singletons. Source material: CD4+ T cells from PBMCs. The receptors stem from a human donor with multiple sclerosis.

The chain recombines TRBV6-5 with TRBJ2-6, with D tentatively TRBD2 (5 bases). V lost 6 bases and J 0 bases, leaving 6 bases between the germline ends. Germline V gene data show CDR1 as MNHEY and CDR2 as SVGAGI. The CDR3 is 14 residues long. The CDR3 sequence: CASRRASGANVLTF. The CDR3 DNA reads as TGTGCCAGCAGGAGGGCCTCTGGGGCCAACGTCCTGACTTTC.

The chain recombines TRBV5-1 with TRBJ2-7; D possibly uses TRBD1 or TRBD2 (5 bases each). Germline V lookup: CDR1 SGHRS, CDR2 YFSETQ. The V gene lost 2 bases and the J gene lost 1 base, with 22 bases spanning the gap. CDR3 length: 18 amino acids. CDR3 region: CASSFSPFSGTGSYEQYF. In nucleotides, the CDR3 is TGCGCCAGCAGCTTCTCACCCTTCAGCGGTACAGGTTCCTACGAGCAGTACTTC.

V and J are TRBV9 and TRBJ1-1; tentative D call: TRBD1 (5 bases). The ends were cut back, 0 bases at V and 2 bases at J, with 11 bases in the middle. This CDR3 spans 15 amino acids. Looked up from germline, CDR1 is SGDLS and CDR2 is YYNGEE. Here the CDR3 reads CASSVEVTANTEAFF. In DNA form, the CDR3 reads TGTGCCAGCAGCGTAGAGGTGACAGCAAACACTGAAGCTTTCTTT.

The genes are TRBV2 and TRBJ1-2; the match to TRBD1 covers 7 bases. Germline CDR1 is SNHLY and CDR2 is FYNNEI. Trimming cost V 6 bases and J 6 bases; bases outside gene matches: 19. The CDR3 has 17 residues. The CDR3 sequence is CASRRGPDRDSLDGYTF. CDR3 nucleotides: TGTGCCAGCAGACGGGGACCAGACCGGGACAGCCTCGATGGCTACACCTTC. The full variable domain, completed using reference TRBV2 and TRBJ1-2, is EPEVTQTPSHQVTQMGQEVILRCVPISNHLYFYWYRQILGQKVEFLVSFYNNEISEKSEIFDDQFSVERPDGSNFTLKIRSTKLEDSAMYFCASRRGPDRDSLDGYTFGSGTRLTVV.

The gene calls are TRBV6-1 and TRBJ2-7, with D hard to call. The CDR3 has 14 residues. The V end was cut by 2 bases, the J end by 2 bases, with 10 bases between. The germline gives CDR1 MNHNS, CDR2 SASEGT. The CDR3 DNA reads as TGTGCCAGCAGTGAACTCGGGTCAGCCTACGAGCAGTACTTC. It codes for CASSELGSAYEQYF.

This clonotype was counted a few times. The chain couples TRBV5-1 to TRBJ2-7; 7 bases fit TRBD1. Germline V lookup: CDR1 SGHRS, CDR2 YFSETQ. The CDR3 sequence is 13 residues long. The junction had 5 bases not matched to a gene; V was cut back by 3 bases and J by 5 bases. CDR3 loop: CASSYRGEDEQYF. CDR3 coding DNA: TGCGCCAGCAGCTACAGGGGTGAAGACGAGCAGTACTTC.

The rearrangement joins TRBV6-1 to TRBJ2-1; 7 nucleotides align to TRBD2. The CDR3 is 17 amino acids. Germline trimming cut 5 bases from V and 6 bases from J; bases unmatched to any gene: 16. Germline CDR1 is MNHNS and CDR2 is SASEGT. The CDR3 sequence: CASSRAEGSGWSNEQFF. CDR3 nucleotides: TGTGCCAGCAGTCGCGCTGAGGGTAGCGGGTGGAGCAATGAGCAGTTCTTC.

The chain couples TRBV12-3 or TRBV12-4 to TRBJ1-2; a weak D match, TRBD1 (6 bases). The V end lost 5 bases, the J end lost 1 base, and 11 bases lay between the germline ends. The CDR3 loop spans 14 amino acids. Here the CDR3 DNA reads TGTGCCAGCAGTCCAGGACAGAATAACTATGGCTACACCTTC. It is translated as CASSPGQNNYGYTF.

This chain joins TRBV6-6 and TRBJ1-4; D call uncertain. Germline V lookup: CDR1 MNHNY, CDR2 SVGAGI (reference sequence). V was pared by 4 bases and J by 0 bases, with 6 bases between. The CDR3 loop spans 14 amino acids. The CDR3: CASSWSSTNEKLFF. CDR3 DNA sequence: TGTGCCAGCAGTTGGTCCTCAACTAATGAAAAACTGTTTTTT.

This CDR3 is CSVVLHGELFF. The CDR3, as DNA: TGCAGCGTTGTCTTGCACGGGGAGCTGTTTTTT. This chain uses TRBV29-1 with TRBJ2-2; unclear D gene. V was pared by 4 bases and J by 7 bases, with 7 bases between. CDR3 length equals 11 residues. Germline lookup yields CDR1 SQVTM and CDR2 ANQGSEA.

The chain recombines TRBV6-6 with TRBJ2-7; no reliable D call. The germline gives CDR1 MNHNY, CDR2 SVGAGI (reference sequence). The CDR3 spans 10 residues. V gave up 6 bases and J gave up 6 bases, with 6 bases separating them. The CDR3, as DNA: TGTGCCAGCAGAAACCTCGAGCAGTACTTC. It encodes CASRNLEQYF.

This clonotype came up once. The chain carries TRBV7-8 and TRBJ1-2, with TRBD1 matching over 9 bases. From germline, CDR1 is SGHVS and CDR2 FQNEAQ. V shed 7 bases, J shed 1 base, and the junction held 4 bases outside the gene matches. The CDR3 covers 14 residues. CDR3 sequence reads: CASTRDRVNYGYTF. In DNA form, the CDR3 reads TGTGCCAGCACCCGGGACAGGGTTAACTATGGCTACACCTTC.

This chain uses TRBV12-3 or TRBV12-4 with TRBJ2-3; 7 nucleotides line up with TRBD2. The ends lost 5 bases at V and 8 bases at J; junction bases unmatched: 4. CDR3 length: 12 residues. Here the CDR3 DNA reads TGTGCCAGCAGTCTAACGGGGGGTACGCAGTATTTT. Translated: CASSLTGGTQYF.

V and J are TRBV30 and TRBJ2-1, with TRBD1 matching over 8 bases. There are 13 residues in the CDR3. Germline V gene sequence: CDR1 GTSNPN, CDR2 SVGIG (reference sequence). Germline trimming cut 2 bases from V and 14 bases from J; bases unmatched to any gene: 11. CDR3 residues: CAWSSPPTGDEFF. The CDR3 bases are TGTGCCTGGAGTTCGCCCCCGACAGGGGACGAGTTCTTC. The whole variable domain, remainder taken from reference TRBV30 and TRBJ2-1, is SQTIHQWPATLVQPVGSPLSLECTVEGTSNPNLYWYRQAAGRGLQLLFYSVGIGQISSEVPQNLSASRPQDRQFILSSKKLLLSDSGFYLCAWSSPPTGDEFFGPGTRLTVL.

V and J are TRBV14 and TRBJ1-1; D gene unclear. Looked up from germline, CDR1 is SGHDN and CDR2 is FVKESK. The CDR3 contains 15 residues. V lost 0 bases and J lost 3, with 11 bases in between. The CDR3 coding sequence is TGTGCCAGCAGCCAAGAGTTGGCGTTATACACTGAAGCTTTCTTT. The encoded protein is CASSQELALYTEAFF.

The chain joins TRBV20-1 to TRBJ1-1; no firm D call. The germline V gene encodes CDR1 DFQATT and CDR2 SNEGSKA (reference sequence). The CDR3 is made up of 15 amino acids. The V and J ends lost 5 bases and 1 base respectively, with 17 bases between them. CDR3 DNA sequence: TGCAGTGCTGCCCGAGAGGGAAGCTGGAACACTGAAGCTTTCTTT. Its protein product is CSAAREGSWNTEAFF.

J is TRBJ2-3 and V is TRBV7-2, with 7 positions matching TRBD2. Unmatched junction bases numbered 5, after V lost 6 bases and J lost 2 bases. Germline V gene lookup returns CDR1 SGHTA and CDR2 FQGNSA. The CDR3 consists of 14 residues. Here the CDR3 reads CASRNGGITDTQYF. In DNA, the CDR3 is TGTGCCAGCAGAAACGGGGGGATCACAGATACGCAGTATTTT.

The chain is built from TRBV5-1 and TRBJ1-1; tentative D call: TRBD1 (6 bases). Trimming removed 2 bases from V and 11 bases from J, with 13 bases in between. CDR1 is SGHRS, CDR2 YFSETQ, per germline. CDR3 size: 12 residues. For the CDR3, the DNA is TGCGCCAGCAGCTTTGAGGCAGGGGACGCTTTCTTT. This gives the protein CASSFEAGDAFF.

In this sample, this clonotype turned up a few times. V and J are TRBV2 and TRBJ1-1; D unclear. Trimming stripped 8 bases from V and 0 bases from J, with 7 bases between. The germline V gene has CDR1 SNHLY and CDR2 FYNNEI. The CDR3 spans 12 residues. CDR3 residues: CASSLMNTEAFF. The CDR3 DNA follows: TGTGCCAGCTCTCTTATGAACACTGAAGCTTTCTTT.

This clonotype was counted a few times. This chain joins TRBV3-1 and TRBJ1-5; D is undetermined. The germline V and J ends were trimmed by 1 base and 7 bases, with 5 bases remaining between them. CDR1 is LGHDT, CDR2 YNNKEL, per germline (reference sequence). The CDR3 extends over 12 amino acids. In nucleotides, the CDR3 is TGTGCCAGCAGCCAAGGGGGACAGCCCCAGCATTTT. Protein: CASSQGGQPQHF.

The rearrangement joins TRBV5-6 to TRBJ1-2; D gene uncertain. The germline gives CDR1 SGHDT, CDR2 YYEEEE. The V end was cut by 0 bases, the J end by 5 bases, with 5 bases between. CDR3 length: 12 amino acids. The CDR3 protein is CASSLVQYGYTF. The CDR3 bases are TGTGCCAGCAGCTTGGTTCAGTATGGCTACACCTTC.

The chain employs TRBV19 and TRBJ1-2; the D gene is possibly TRBD1 (5 bases). The CDR3 spans 13 residues. V dropped 6 bases and J dropped 8 bases, with 16 bases sitting between them. CDR1 and CDR2 (germline): LNHDA, SQIVND (reference sequence). The CDR3 region has the DNA TGTGCCAGTAGCCCCGATAACAAGGGGGGCTACACCTTC. Protein product: CASSPDNKGGYTF.

The CDR3 sequence: CAWSLSRTANYGYTF. CDR3 sequence (DNA): TGTGCCTGGAGTTTAAGTAGGACCGCCAACTATGGCTACACCTTC. V gene TRBV30 combines with J gene TRBJ1-2, with D uncertain. Germline V gene data show CDR1 as GTSNPN and CDR2 as SVGIG (reference sequence). The CDR3 runs 15 residues. V lost 2 bases to trimming and J lost 2 bases, with 15 bases between them. The full variable domain, with the rest looked up from reference TRBV30 and TRBJ1-2, is SQTIHQWPATLVQPVGSPLSLECTVEGTSNPNLYWYRQAAGRGLQLLFYSVGIGQISSEVPQNLSASRPQDRQFILSSKKLLLSDSGFYLCAWSLSRTANYGYTFGSGTRLTVV.

The V gene is TRBV7-9, the J gene TRBJ1-5, with 7 bases aligning to TRBD1. Germline lookup yields CDR1 SEHNR and CDR2 FQNEAQ (reference sequence). The CDR3 is made up of 13 amino acids. V was pared by 11 bases and J by 6 bases, with 10 bases of the junction left unmatched. The CDR3 loop reads CAGSTGWGQPQHF. The CDR3 DNA reads TGTGCCGGCTCGACAGGGTGGGGTCAGCCCCAGCATTTT.